This entry lists 31 T cell receptor beta chains sequenced from one sample in a study of blood T cell repertoires in COVID-19. Some clones are missing from TCRdb's copy, which holds only in-frame ones; the method was immunoSEQ multiplex PCR. The table lists 45,000 or so clones, approximately 87% of them singletons, with nearly 4% in the top ten. Input material: peripheral blood. These receptors originate from a man aged 35-49 years with COVID-19, enrolled during active disease.

The rearrangement links TRBV4-1 to TRBJ1-3; D unresolved. The length of the CDR3 is 17 residues. Trimming stripped 1 base from V and 0 bases from J, with 13 bases between. CDR1 is MGHRA and CDR2 is YSYEKL in the germline V gene. In DNA, the CDR3 is TGCGCCAGCAGCCAAGTCTCAACGTTGAGCTCTGGAAACACCATATATTTT. Its protein is CASSQVSTLSSGNTIYF.

This rearrangement joins TRBV4-1 to TRBJ2-3; 11 nucleotides match TRBD2. This CDR3 contains 16 residues. In germline, CDR1 is MGHRA, CDR2 YSYEKL. Germline trimming cut 6 bases from V and 1 base from J; bases unmatched to any gene: 6. As DNA, the CDR3 is TGCGCCAGCAGTCGTACTAGCGGGGGCCGCACAGATACGCAGTATTTT. Translated, it gives CASSRTSGGRTDTQYF.

The chain is built from TRBV30 and TRBJ1-2; TRBD1 matches at 7 bases. The CDR3 spans 13 residues. The J segment lost 0 bases and the V segment lost 6 bases, leaving 4 bases of the junction unmatched. Germline-derived CDR1 and CDR2 are GTSNPN and SVGIG (reference sequence). Here the CDR3 DNA reads TGTGCCTGCCGGGACAGAGCTAACTATGGCTACACCTTC. Its protein product is CACRDRANYGYTF.

There are a few counts of this clone. This chain links TRBV5-4 with TRBJ1-1; TRBD1 is a possible D gene (5 bases). CDR3 length: 15 residues. In germline, CDR1 is SGHNT, CDR2 YYREEE (reference sequence). The V gene lost 4 bases and the J gene lost 1 base, with 14 bases spanning the gap. The chain's CDR3 is CASSPGGDWNTEAFF. CDR3 nucleotide sequence: TGTGCCAGCAGCCCGGGAGGGGATTGGAACACTGAAGCTTTCTTT. Supplemented by reference TRBV5-4 and TRBJ1-1, the full variable domain reads ETGVTQSPTHLIKTRGQQVTLRCSSQSGHNTVSWYQQALGQGPQFIFQYYREEENGRGNFPPRFSGLQFPNYSSELNVNALELDDSALYLCASSPGGDWNTEAFFGQGTRLTVV.

The chain recombines TRBV27 with TRBJ1-5; D unclear. This CDR3 has 13 residues. V was pared by 6 bases and J by 3 bases, with 9 bases between. Per germline, CDR1 MNHEY and CDR2 SMNVEV (reference sequence). The CDR3, as DNA: TGTGCCAGCAGCCCCGGTTCCAATCAGCCCCAGCATTTT. Encoded protein: CASSPGSNQPQHF.

The V gene is TRBV12-5, the J gene TRBJ2-3, with D possibly matching TRBD1 (5 bases). The CDR3 runs 20 residues. Germline V gene sequence: CDR1 LGHNT, CDR2 FRNRAP. The V gene lost 4 bases and the J gene lost 0 bases, with 26 bases spanning the gap. The CDR3 bases are TGTGCTAGTGGTTCCCCGCAGGGCCGAAGTAGGCTCCCAAGCACAGATACGCAGTATTTT. Its translation: CASGSPQGRSRLPSTDTQYF.

The chain couples TRBV7-9 to TRBJ1-3; D perhaps matches TRBD1 (6 bases). The germline gives CDR1 SEHNR, CDR2 FQNEAQ (reference sequence). The V end lost 5 bases, the J end lost 0 bases, and 11 bases lay between the germline ends. CDR3 length: 15 residues. This CDR3 reads CASSRQALSGNTIYF. In nucleotides, the CDR3 is TGTGCCAGCAGCCGACAGGCCCTCTCTGGAAACACCATATATTTT.

The genes are TRBV7-6 and TRBJ2-2; TRBD2 is a possible D gene (7 bases). Trimming removed 5 bases from V and 3 bases from J, with 19 bases in between. In germline, CDR1 is SGHVS, CDR2 FNYEAQ. The CDR3 loop spans 17 amino acids. The CDR3 sequence: CASSLGGRLGHTGELFF. CDR3 in DNA: TGTGCCAGCAGCCTCGGGGGGCGACTAGGCCACACCGGGGAGCTGTTTTTT.

The CDR3 DNA is TGTGCCAGCTCACCACCCAGGACAATGTACAATGAGCAGTTCTTC. Its translation: CASSPPRTMYNEQFF. The genes are TRBV18 and TRBJ2-1; TRBD1 is a possible D gene (5 bases). V lost 0 bases, J lost 4 bases, and 10 bases lay in between. CDR3 size: 15 residues. The germline V gene encodes CDR1 KGHSH and CDR2 LQKENI.

The chain uses TRBV19 and TRBJ2-1, with 9 bases matching TRBD1. The germline CDR1 and CDR2 sequences are LNHDA and SQIVND (reference sequence). Trimming at V came to 3 bases and at J to 5 bases, leaving 5 bases not matched to a gene. The CDR3 loop spans 15 amino acids. DNA for the CDR3: TGTGCCAGTAGTATCGGGACAGGGCTCCACAATGAGCAGTTCTTC. Translating gives CASSIGTGLHNEQFF.

The rearrangement links TRBV5-6 to TRBJ1-5, with D possibly TRBD1 on 6 matching bases. This CDR3 contains 16 residues. Trimming took off 3 bases at V and 2 bases at J, with 15 bases between the two ends. Germline V CDR1 and CDR2: SGHDT, YYEEEE. The CDR3 region is CASSYAGGWGNQPQHF. DNA for the CDR3: TGTGCCAGCAGCTACGCGGGGGGCTGGGGCAATCAGCCCCAGCATTTT.

This clone was counted once. The chain is built from TRBV30 and TRBJ2-2, with 10 bases identical to TRBD2. Germline lookup yields CDR1 GTSNPN and CDR2 SVGIG (reference sequence). CDR3 size: 16 residues. Trimming removed 3 bases from V and 2 bases from J; junction bases left unmatched: 6. CDR3 protein: CAWSAGTSVNTGELFF. The CDR3 coding sequence is TGTGCCTGGAGCGCCGGGACTAGCGTAAACACCGGGGAGCTGTTTTTT.

V usage is TRBV28 and J usage is TRBJ2-7; D ambiguous. Germline CDR1 is MDHEN and CDR2 is SYDVKM. CDR3 size: 13 residues. V shed 2 bases and J shed 2 bases, with 7 bases lying between them. This CDR3 reads CASSLPLAYEQYF. The CDR3 bases are TGTGCCAGCAGTTTACCTCTAGCCTACGAGCAGTACTTC.

This clone was seen only once. The rearrangement uses TRBV3-1 (or the pseudogene TRBV3-2) and TRBJ2-1; D is possibly TRBD1 (6 bases). Trimming removed 1 base at V and 7 bases at J, with 11 bases between. Germline CDR1 LGHDT, CDR2 YNNKEL (reference sequence). CDR3 length: 14 residues. DNA of the CDR3: TGTGCCAGCAGCCAAGTTAACAGGGCAAATGAGCAGTTCTTC. It codes for CASSQVNRANEQFF.

Concerning this clone: Relative to the germline gene, one junction end is altered; a read error may explain this. The chain recombines TRBV3-1 (or the pseudogene TRBV3-2) with TRBJ2-1; possible D gene TRBD2, 5 bases. The length of the CDR3 is 14 residues. The germline V gene has CDR1 LGHDT and CDR2 YNNKEL (reference sequence). The CDR3 nucleotides read TGTGCCAGCAGGCAAGCCGGGGTAGACAATGAGCAGTTCTTC. Its protein is CASRQAGVDNEQFF.

The chain recombines TRBV20-1 with TRBJ1-1; D remains unclear. The CDR3 length is 11 residues. Germline loops: CDR1 DFQATT, CDR2 SNEGSKA (reference sequence). As DNA, the CDR3 is TGCGTAACTGCCATGAACACTGAAGCTTTCTTT. This gives the protein CVTAMNTEAFF.

J is TRBJ2-1 and V is TRBV5-6, with 8 bases lining up with TRBD1. The germline CDR1 and CDR2 sequences are SGHDT and YYEEEE. This CDR3 has 15 amino acids. After removal of 1 base from V and 6 bases from J, the junction contained 6 bases not matched to a gene. The DNA of the CDR3 is TGTGCCAGCAGCTTGTTCGGACAGGGTGGCAATGAGCAGTTCTTC. Its protein product is CASSLFGQGGNEQFF.

The chain uses TRBV9 and TRBJ2-5; TRBD2 matches at 8 bases. The germline V gene encodes CDR1 SGDLS and CDR2 YYNGEE. V shed 3 bases and J 9 bases; nucleotides not matched to a gene: 16. There are 16 residues in the CDR3. The CDR3 region has the DNA TGTGCCAGCAGCGCCCCACGGGGGGGGCCGCCGTCGGCCCAGTACTTC. Encoded protein: CASSAPRGGPPSAQYF.

The J gene is TRBJ2-7, the V gene TRBV15, with D possibly matching TRBD1 (5 bases). The V end was cut by 4 bases, the J end by 0 bases, with 10 bases between. The CDR3 length is 14 residues. Germline V gene data show CDR1 as LNHNV and CDR2 as YYDKDF (reference sequence). Here the CDR3 DNA reads TGTGCCACCAGCACATCGACAGCCTCCTACGAGCAGTACTTC. This sequence encodes CATSTSTASYEQYF.

The chain employs TRBV5-4 and TRBJ2-3; D call uncertain. Deletions cut 2 bases from V and 0 bases from J, with 4 bases between. The CDR3 length is 13 residues. From germline, CDR1 is SGHNT and CDR2 YYREEE (reference sequence). The CDR3 region has the DNA TGTGCCAGCAGCTTCCAGAGCACAGATACGCAGTATTTT. It is translated as CASSFQSTDTQYF.

This chain uses TRBV29-1 with TRBJ1-3; D is undetermined. CDR1 and CDR2 from the germline V gene are SQVTM and ANQGSEA. V was pared by 6 bases and J by 4 bases, with 13 bases between. This CDR3 comprises 13 residues. The CDR3 protein is CSVRAGSGNTIYF. The CDR3 DNA reads TGCAGCGTCCGCGCGGGGTCGGGAAACACCATATATTTT.

V is TRBV7-2 and J is TRBJ2-5, with TRBD1 identical over 8 bases. The germline gives CDR1 SGHTA, CDR2 FQGNSA. The CDR3 is 14 amino acids. V lost 2 bases, J lost 1 base, and 0 bases stayed unmatched. CDR3 coding DNA: TGTGCCAGCAGCTTAACAGGGGGCCAAGAGACCCAGTACTTC. Translated: CASSLTGGQETQYF.

The J gene is TRBJ2-1, the V gene TRBV2, with D unresolved. The CDR3 has 14 amino acids. Germline CDR1 SNHLY, CDR2 FYNNEI. V was pared by 6 bases and J by 7 bases, with 16 bases between. The CDR3 region is CASSLGERSNEQFF. In DNA, the CDR3 is TGTGCCAGCAGCCTAGGCGAGCGCTCTAATGAGCAGTTCTTC.

This clone was counted only a few times. V is TRBV4-1 and J is TRBJ2-1, with 10 nucleotides matching TRBD2. J lost 9 bases, V lost 0 bases, and 5 bases had no gene match. CDR3 size: 15 residues. Germline CDR1 MGHRA, CDR2 YSYEKL. The CDR3 DNA reads TGCGCCAGCAGCCAAGACCTAGCGGGAGTTCGTGAGCAGTTCTTC. Translation: CASSQDLAGVREQFF.

The genes are TRBV7-8 and TRBJ1-1; 11 bases line up with TRBD1. Germline values: CDR1 SGHVS, CDR2 FQNEAQ. With 1 base clipped from V and 8 bases from J, the junction kept 3 bases outside the gene matches. The CDR3 covers 14 residues. The chain's CDR3 is CASSLGGQGAEAFF. The CDR3 coding sequence is TGTGCCAGCAGCTTAGGAGGACAGGGGGCGGAAGCTTTCTTT.

On this clone itself: The germline gene is not matched at one end of the junction; a read error may be the cause. This chain links TRBV5-1 with TRBJ1-2; 9 bases match TRBD1. The CDR3 has 16 residues. Germline V gene data show CDR1 as SGHRS and CDR2 as YFSETQ. CDR3 coding DNA: TGCGCCCGCAGCTTGGCCGGGGGACAGGGACGCGGGGGCTACACCTTC. Residues: CARSLAGGQGRGGYTF.

The chain uses TRBV11-2 and TRBJ1-1; 7 positions match TRBD1. The V and J ends lost 5 bases and 1 base, in that order; junction bases with no gene match: 10. The CDR3 runs to 16 residues. Germline V lookup: CDR1 SGHAT, CDR2 FQNNGV. The CDR3 loop is CASSLRWGQPNTEAFF. The CDR3 bases are TGTGCCAGCAGCCTCCGCTGGGGACAGCCGAACACTGAAGCTTTCTTT.

This sequence joins TRBV6-5 and TRBJ1-6, with TRBD1 identical over 7 bases. CDR1 is MNHEY, CDR2 SVGAGI, per germline. The CDR3 is 15 amino acids. The V segment lost 4 bases and the J segment 8 bases; nucleotides outside the gene matches: 8. The CDR3 DNA reads TGTGCCAGCAGTTCCCCCAGGGGGAGGTATTCACCCCTCCACTTT. This translates into CASSSPRGRYSPLHF.

The chain couples TRBV19 to TRBJ2-4, with a possible D match to TRBD1 (6 bases). This CDR3 comprises 16 residues. The germline V gene has CDR1 LNHDA and CDR2 SQIVND (reference sequence). Trimming pared 4 bases from V and 0 bases from J, leaving 13 bases between. The CDR3 here is CASSNRDKLAKNIQYF. As DNA, the CDR3 is TGTGCCAGTAGTAACCGGGACAAGTTAGCCAAAAACATTCAGTACTTC.

The chain combines TRBV29-1 with TRBJ1-1; 9 nucleotides match TRBD1. The germline CDR1 and CDR2 sequences are SQVTM and ANQGSEA. V lost 7 bases and J lost 2; bases outside the gene matches: 8. The CDR3 length is 14 residues. The DNA of the CDR3 is TGCAGCGCTTACCGGGACAGGGCAAACACTGAAGCTTTCTTT. Translated: CSAYRDRANTEAFF.

The CDR3 DNA follows: TGTGCCAGCAGCCGCCTCGGGGGCACAGATACGCAGTATTTT. Protein product: CASSRLGGTDTQYF. V and J are TRBV14 and TRBJ2-3; the D gene is possibly TRBD2 (5 bases). CDR1 SGHDN and CDR2 FVKESK come from the germline V gene. The CDR3 contains 14 residues. V was cut by 4 bases and J by 1 base, with 9 bases left in between.